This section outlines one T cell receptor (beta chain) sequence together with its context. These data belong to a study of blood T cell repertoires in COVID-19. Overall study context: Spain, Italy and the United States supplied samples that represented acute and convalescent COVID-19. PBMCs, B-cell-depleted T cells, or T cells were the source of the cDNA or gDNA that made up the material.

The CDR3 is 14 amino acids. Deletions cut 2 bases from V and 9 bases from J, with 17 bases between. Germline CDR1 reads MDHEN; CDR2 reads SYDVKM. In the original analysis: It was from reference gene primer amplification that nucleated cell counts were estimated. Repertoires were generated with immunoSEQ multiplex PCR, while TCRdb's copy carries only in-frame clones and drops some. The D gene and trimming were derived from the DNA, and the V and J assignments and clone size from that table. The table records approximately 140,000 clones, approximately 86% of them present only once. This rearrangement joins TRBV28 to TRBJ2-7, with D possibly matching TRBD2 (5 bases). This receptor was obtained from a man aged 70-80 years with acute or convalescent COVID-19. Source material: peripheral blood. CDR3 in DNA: TGTGCCAGCAGTTTAGGAGGACGGTTAAGTGGGCAGTACTTC. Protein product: CASSLGGRLSGQYF.